The next 18 T cell receptor beta chains were all read from a single sample in a study of T cell responses to AZD1222 COVID-19 vaccine. Here immunoSEQ multiplex PCR was the method, and the copy in TCRdb shows in-frame clones only, minus some. The sample contains about 160,000 clones, 90% to 95% of which appear only once. The sequencing used peripheral blood, collected 28 days after the second AZD1222 dose. All receptors come from an adult who received the AZD1222 COVID-19 vaccine.

The rearrangement links TRBV11-3 to TRBJ1-6, with a possible D match to TRBD1 (6 bases). The CDR3 totals 13 residues. Germline-derived CDR1 and CDR2 are SGHNT and YENEEA. Deletions cut 5 bases from V and 14 bases from J, with 16 bases between. As DNA, the CDR3 is TGTGCCAGCAGCCAGGGCATTGGGGGCTCCCTCCACTTT. It translates to CASSQGIGGSLHF. Full variable domain (rest looked up from reference TRBV11-3 and TRBJ1-6): EAGVVQSPRYKIIEKKQPVAFWCNPISGHNTLYWYLQNLGQGPELLIRYENEEAVDDSQLPKDRFSAERLKGVDSTLKIQPAELGDSAVYLCASSQGIGGSLHFGNGTRLTVT.

V and J are TRBV5-4 and TRBJ1-5; TRBD1 is a possible D gene (5 bases). From germline, CDR1 is SGHNT and CDR2 YYREEE (reference sequence). The CDR3 is 14 residues long. With 4 bases removed from V and 2 bases from J, the gap between germline ends came to 10 bases. The CDR3 DNA is TGTGCCAGCAGCCCAGGGACCCGCAATCAGCCCCAGCATTTT. As protein: CASSPGTRNQPQHF.

The chain combines TRBV18 with TRBJ1-1; D gene ambiguous. Germline CDR1 KGHSH, CDR2 LQKENI. The CDR3 consists of 13 residues. Trimming removed 0 bases at V and 3 bases at J, with 5 bases between. The CDR3 DNA reads as TGTGCCAGCTCACCACCCACGGACACTGAAGCTTTCTTT. The encoded protein is CASSPPTDTEAFF.

The J gene is TRBJ2-1, the V gene TRBV29-1; tentatively, D is TRBD2 (6 bases). The CDR3 loop spans 15 amino acids. CDR1 is SQVTM, CDR2 ANQGSEA, per germline. V was cut by 4 bases and J by 10 bases, with 23 bases left in between. This CDR3 reads CSVGVTGSRGLEQFF. DNA of the CDR3: TGCAGCGTTGGCGTTACCGGGAGCCGGGGTTTGGAGCAGTTCTTC.

The rearrangement joins TRBV9 to TRBJ1-5; D is ambiguous. The CDR3 loop spans 14 amino acids. CDR1 is SGDLS and CDR2 is YYNGEE in the germline V gene. V lost 0 bases to trimming and J lost 2 bases, with 6 bases between them. CDR3 DNA sequence: TGTGCCAGCAGCGTAGGCGTTGGCAATCAGCCCCAGCATTTT. It yields the protein CASSVGVGNQPQHF.

The V gene is TRBV6-5, the J gene TRBJ1-2, with a weak D call TRBD1 (5 bases). CDR1 MNHEY and CDR2 SVGAGI come from the germline V gene. Trimming stripped 8 bases from V and 7 bases from J, with 17 bases between. The CDR3 loop spans 13 amino acids. The CDR3 here is CASVNPGFRGYTF. The DNA of the CDR3 is TGTGCCAGCGTTAACCCAGGGTTCCGTGGCTACACCTTC.

This clone was detected only once. The chain carries TRBV9 and TRBJ2-5; tentative D call: TRBD2 (5 bases). There are 15 residues in the CDR3. Germline assignment: CDR1 SGDLS and CDR2 YYNGEE. V was clipped by 1 base and J by 7 bases, with 17 bases between them. The CDR3, as DNA: TGTGCCAGCAGCGTATCCCAAACGGGGTTTGGGACCCAGTACTTC. Amino acids: CASSVSQTGFGTQYF.

The genes are TRBV7-9 and TRBJ1-2; D is ambiguous. V was pared by 1 base and J by 4 bases, with 13 bases between. Germline V gene lookup returns CDR1 SEHNR and CDR2 FQNEAQ (reference sequence). The CDR3 covers 15 residues. CDR3 sequence reads: CASSLDDSLSYGYTF. The CDR3 DNA reads as TGTGCCAGCAGCTTAGATGACTCTCTCAGCTATGGCTACACCTTC.

Concerning this clone: The sample holds other DNA sequences that translate to the same CDR3. CDR3 sequence (DNA): TGTGCCAGCAGTCGACTCGGAAACACCATATATTTT. It translates to CASSRLGNTIYF. This chain links TRBV2 with TRBJ1-3; D uncertain. Germline lookup yields CDR1 SNHLY and CDR2 FYNNEI. The ends were cut back, 5 bases at V and 4 bases at J, with 6 bases in the middle. The CDR3 is 12 residues long.

J is TRBJ2-7 and V is TRBV9; 9 positions agree with TRBD1. Germline values: CDR1 SGDLS, CDR2 YYNGEE. Trimming removed 1 base from V and 2 bases from J; junction bases left unmatched: 4. The CDR3 length is 15 residues. The CDR3 is CASSVTGQGAYEQYF. The CDR3 region has the DNA TGTGCCAGCAGCGTAACGGGACAGGGTGCCTACGAGCAGTACTTC. Variable domain in full (rest from reference TRBV9 and TRBJ2-7): DSGVTQTPKHLITATGQRVTLRCSPRSGDLSVYWYQQSLDQGLQFLIQYYNGEERAKGNILERFSAQQFPDLHSELNLSSLELGDSALYFCASSVTGQGAYEQYFGPGTRLTVT.

This chain joins TRBV11-2 and TRBJ2-1, with D possibly TRBD1 on 6 matching bases. This CDR3 has 14 residues. The V gene lost 5 bases and the J gene lost 8 bases, with 16 bases spanning the gap. CDR1 is SGHAT, CDR2 FQNNGV, per germline. The CDR3 region is CASSRSPGADEQFF. CDR3 coding DNA: TGTGCCAGCAGCCGATCCCCAGGGGCGGATGAGCAGTTCTTC.

The rearrangement uses TRBV6-5 and TRBJ1-1; tentative D call: TRBD1 (5 bases). This CDR3 has 15 residues. From germline, CDR1 is MNHEY and CDR2 SVGAGI. The V end lost 0 bases, the J end lost 3 bases, and 11 bases lay between the germline ends. CDR3 amino acids: CASSYSGRVDTEAFF. The CDR3 bases are TGTGCCAGCAGTTACTCGGGCAGGGTGGACACTGAAGCTTTCTTT.

CDR3 bases: TGTGCCAGCAGCTTGGTGCAGGTTGGGACCCAGTACTTC. Its protein is CASSLVQVGTQYF. The gene calls are TRBV7-8 and TRBJ2-5; D gene uncertain. Trimming cost V 3 bases and J 7 bases, with 12 bases left between them. This CDR3 region has 13 residues. Germline V gives CDR1 SGHVS, CDR2 FQNEAQ.

This chain links TRBV5-8 with TRBJ2-7; 11 positions match TRBD1. Trimming cost V 4 bases and J 7 bases; bases outside gene matches: 13. The CDR3 loop spans 16 amino acids. CDR1 and CDR2 (germline): SGHTS, YDEGEE. The CDR3 reads CASSPAGGQGAREQYF. In DNA form, the CDR3 reads TGTGCCAGCAGCCCGGCGGGCGGACAGGGGGCGCGGGAGCAGTACTTC.

The chain couples TRBV7-3 to TRBJ2-2, with D possibly matching TRBD1 (6 bases). Trimming stripped 5 bases from V and 7 bases from J, with 11 bases between. This CDR3 contains 13 residues. CDR1 is SGHTA and CDR2 is FQGTGA in the germline V gene. The CDR3 reads CASSPLTGGELFF. Here the CDR3 DNA reads TGTGCCAGCAGCCCATTGACAGGCGGGGAGCTGTTTTTT.

The chain is built from TRBV5-1 and TRBJ1-2; 10 bases match TRBD1. The CDR3 length is 14 residues. Germline loops: CDR1 SGHRS, CDR2 YFSETQ. J lost 5 bases, V lost 3 bases, and 4 bases had no gene match. This chain's CDR3 is CASSWGQGRYGYTF. The CDR3 bases are TGCGCCAGCAGCTGGGGACAGGGGCGATATGGCTACACCTTC.

This clone was detected only once. J is TRBJ1-2 and V is TRBV12-3 or TRBV12-4, with a weak D call TRBD1 (5 bases). This CDR3 is built from 13 residues. Deletions cut 10 bases from V and 5 bases from J, with 17 bases between. CDR3 nucleotides: TGTGCCACAGGATCGGGGACTCTTTATGGCTACACCTTC. Its translation: CATGSGTLYGYTF.

This chain uses TRBV6-5 with TRBJ2-1; tentative D call: TRBD1 (5 bases). Germline assignment: CDR1 MNHEY and CDR2 SVGAGI. The CDR3 covers 13 residues. Trimming shortened V by 3 bases and J by 7 bases, and 10 bases separated the two germline ends. The CDR3 reads CASSYKGWNEQFF. Here the CDR3 DNA reads TGTGCCAGCAGTTATAAGGGGTGGAATGAGCAGTTCTTC.